The 17 T cell receptor beta chains given below trace back to one sample, sequenced in a study of blood T cells in healthy people across ages. It was with a sample-barcoded 5' primer and a J-beta primer mix that a second PCR of roughly 7 to 11 cycles was run. One entry per CDR3 protein results from TCRdb running MiXCR on the 5' RACE reads. The sample shows more than 550,000 distinct CDR3 sequences, 22% of them seen only once. The sample taken for sequencing was blood. Receptors were obtained from a man in his sixties or seventies in good health.

The chain carries TRBV4-2 and TRBJ2-3; 11 bases map to TRBD2. The trim removed 3 bases at V and 3 bases at J, leaving 11 bases unmatched. The CDR3 totals 18 residues. Per the germline V gene, CDR1 is LGHNA and CDR2 is YNFKEQ. The CDR3 nucleotides are TGTGCCAGCAGCCAGGGACCTATAGCGGGGGGGCGGACAGATACGCAGTATTTT. Encoded protein: CASSQGPIAGGRTDTQYF.

This clonotype was recorded a few times. The chain uses TRBV5-1 and TRBJ2-3, with 8 bases identical to TRBD1. V shed 4 bases and J 6 bases; nucleotides not matched to a gene: 10. The length of the CDR3 is 15 residues. Germline CDR1 is SGHRS and CDR2 is YFSETQ. The CDR3: CASSVQDRARDTQYF. CDR3 DNA: TGCGCCAGCAGCGTGCAGGACAGGGCTCGGGATACGCAGTATTTT. Full variable domain (outside the CDR3, taken from reference TRBV5-1 and TRBJ2-3): KAGVTQTPRYLIKTRGQQVTLSCSPISGHRSVSWYQQTPGQGLQFLFEYFSETQRNKGNFPGRFSGRQFSNSRSEMNVSTLELGDSALYLCASSVQDRARDTQYFGPGTRLTVL.

The chain combines TRBV24-1 with TRBJ1-2, with a possible D match to TRBD1 (5 bases). The V end lost 5 bases, the J end lost 2 bases, and 14 bases lay between the germline ends. The CDR3 length is 15 residues. CDR1 is KGHDR, CDR2 SFDVKD, per germline. DNA of the CDR3: TGTGCCACCAGTGCTCCACGTGGGACCAACTATGGCTACACCTTC. This sequence encodes CATSAPRGTNYGYTF.

This clonotype has more than one count but fewer than ten. The chain joins TRBV5-1 to TRBJ1-4; D remains ambiguous. CDR1 and CDR2 (germline): SGHRS, YFSETQ. This CDR3 has 13 residues. Trimming took 4 bases from V and 1 from J, leaving 5 bases between them. CDR3 nucleotides: TGCGCCAGCAGCGCCGAAACTAATGAAAAACTGTTTTTT. Translated: CASSAETNEKLFF.

The sample holds a few counts of this clonotype. The genes are TRBV11-2 and TRBJ2-3, with 7 bases aligning to TRBD2. Germline loops: CDR1 SGHAT, CDR2 FQNNGV. The ends lost 5 bases at V and 3 bases at J; junction bases unmatched: 11. The CDR3 covers 16 residues. The CDR3 bases are TGTGCCAGCAGCCCCAGCGGCACTAGCGCTACAGATACGCAGTATTTT. This translates into CASSPSGTSATDTQYF.

A few counts support this clonotype. This chain uses TRBV5-5 with TRBJ1-2; maybe TRBD1 (6 bases). The CDR3 is made up of 15 amino acids. Trimming cost V 0 bases and J 7 bases, with 16 bases left between them. Germline V gene data show CDR1 as SGHKS and CDR2 as YYEKEE (reference sequence). The CDR3 region has the DNA TGTGCCAGCAGCTTGGCCGGGGGCTTTCGGATTGGCTACACCTTC. Translating gives CASSLAGGFRIGYTF.

This rearrangement joins TRBV5-5 to TRBJ1-2, with 9 bases fitting TRBD1. The J segment lost 3 bases and the V segment lost 4 bases, leaving 7 bases of the junction unmatched. The CDR3 loop spans 15 amino acids. The germline V gene has CDR1 SGHKS and CDR2 YYEKEE (reference sequence). The CDR3 DNA reads TGTGCCAGCAGCAATACAGGGGGCGCCGACTATGGCTACACCTTC. Residues: CASSNTGGADYGYTF.

J is TRBJ2-1 and V is TRBV12-3 or TRBV12-4; weak D call: TRBD2 (6 bases). This CDR3 is built from 14 residues. The V end was cut by 6 bases, the J end by 10 bases, with 19 bases between. The CDR3 DNA sequence: TGTGCCAGCAGCCCTGGGACTTCCTTCAGGGAGCAGTTCTTC. Protein product: CASSPGTSFREQFF.

The chain combines TRBV20-1 with TRBJ2-3; tentative D call: TRBD2 (6 bases). V was shortened by 3 bases and J by 4 bases, with 11 bases between the two germline ends. CDR1 and CDR2 from the germline V gene are DFQATT and SNEGSKA (reference sequence). CDR3 size: 13 residues. The CDR3 loop reads CSASGSPPDTQYF. CDR3 sequence (DNA): TGCAGTGCTAGCGGGAGCCCCCCAGATACGCAGTATTTT.

The chain uses TRBV5-8 and TRBJ2-7, with 15 bases identical to TRBD2. The CDR3 covers 18 residues. CDR1 is SGHTS and CDR2 is YDEGEE in the germline V gene. V gave up 0 bases and J gave up 6 bases; unmatched junction bases: 10. The CDR3 coding sequence is TGTGCCAGCAGCTTGGAATTATGGACTAGCGGGAGGGCCTTCGAGCAGTACGTC. Translated: CASSLELWTSGRAFEQYV.

As to this clonotype: The junction departs from the called germline gene at one end, perhaps through a read error. The chain uses TRBV7-9 and TRBJ2-7, with D maybe TRBD2 (6 bases). Germline V lookup: CDR1 SEHNR, CDR2 FQNEAQ (reference sequence). The CDR3 length is 14 residues. The CDR3 nucleotides read TGTGCCAACAGCGGGCGGTTCGGGGAATACGAGCAGTACTTC. It specifies CANSGRFGEYEQYF.

This clonotype has a count of ten or more. Germline and junction disagree at one end, which may indicate a read error. V is TRBV29-1 and J is TRBJ2-3; D is possibly TRBD1 (5 bases). This CDR3 has 11 residues. Germline CDR1 SQVTM, CDR2 ANQGSEA. Here the CDR3 DNA reads TGCAGCGGATGGCAGACAGATACGCAGTGTTTT. It yields the protein CSGWQTDTQCF.

There are a few counts of this clonotype. This chain connects TRBV7-2 to TRBJ2-3; 9 bases are shared with TRBD2. The CDR3 contains 17 residues. Germline trimming cut 4 bases from V and 2 bases from J; bases unmatched to any gene: 10. The germline gives CDR1 SGHTA, CDR2 FQGNSA. CDR3 in amino acids: CASSSRGRGGYTDTQYF. CDR3 nucleotides: TGTGCCAGCAGCTCCCGAGGGCGGGGGGGATACACAGATACGCAGTATTTT.

This clonotype was recorded a few times. The gene calls are TRBV29-1 and TRBJ1-1; maybe TRBD1 (6 bases). Trimming removed 4 bases from V and 1 base from J, with 7 bases in between. Germline lookup yields CDR1 SQVTM and CDR2 ANQGSEA. CDR3 length: 12 residues. CDR3 protein: CSVVRGNTEAFF. Written as DNA, the CDR3 is TGCAGCGTTGTCAGGGGGAACACTGAAGCTTTCTTT.

This clonotype showed up many times. V and J are TRBV20-1 and TRBJ2-3; D is possibly TRBD1 or TRBD2 (5 bases each). V shed 2 bases and J shed 2 bases, with 17 bases lying between them. CDR1 DFQATT and CDR2 SNEGSKA come from the germline V gene (reference sequence). This CDR3 contains 16 residues. The CDR3 loop reads CSARPPRGFYTDTQYF. The CDR3 coding sequence is TGCAGTGCTAGACCCCCCCGGGGCTTTTACACAGATACGCAGTATTTT.

The chain carries TRBV29-1 and TRBJ2-2, with 9 bases that match TRBD1. Trimming cost V 7 bases and J 4 bases; bases outside gene matches: 4. Germline assignment: CDR1 SQVTM and CDR2 ANQGSEA. The CDR3 sequence is 13 residues long. In DNA, the CDR3 is TGCAGCGGGGACAGGGCGGGCACCGGGGAGCTGTTTTTT. Protein product: CSGDRAGTGELFF.

This clonotype has a count of ten or more. This chain connects TRBV20-1 to TRBJ2-7; no clear D. The CDR3 length is 14 residues. The V end was cut by 0 bases, the J end by 2 bases, with 11 bases between. The germline gives CDR1 DFQATT, CDR2 SNEGSKA (reference sequence). The CDR3 DNA reads as TGCAGTGCTAGAGATCCGGCGAGGCCCTACGAGCAGTACTTC. Protein product: CSARDPARPYEQYF.